This record covers a single TCR beta chain. Its target is unknown. By phenotype, naive CD8+ T cells were CD45RO-CCR7+CD27+CD95-. UMI-tagged TRB cDNA libraries were built via 5' RACE. TCRdb reprocessed the 5' RACE reads and reports one entry per CDR3 protein, with no DNA. The sample totals under 50,000 distinct CDR3 sequences. The CDR3 is 14 amino acids. The sample belongs to a study of CXCR3-negative and CXCR3-positive naive CD8 T cells. Study details: The TRB read total, approximately 130 million, broke down to about 1.5 +/- 0.3 million reads per library.

Points from the study as a whole: Similarly elevated diversity marked both naive subsets, with memory CD8+ cells showing far lower diversity. Cryopreserved cells showed partially decreased CXCR3 expression, and most assays used fresh PBMCs.

The chain joins TRBV23-1 to TRBJ2-1. TRBV23-1 is noted as an ORF with a role that remains uncertain. The sample taken for sequencing was naive CXCR3- CD8+ T cells from blood. Regarding subset: CD45RO-CCR7+CD27+CD95- naive CD8+ T cells lacking CXCR3 (TNR3-). The TCR sequence derives from a human donor in good health. Some clones in this sample may be carry-over from other donors' samples. The CDR3 reads CASSQSGLDDEQFF.